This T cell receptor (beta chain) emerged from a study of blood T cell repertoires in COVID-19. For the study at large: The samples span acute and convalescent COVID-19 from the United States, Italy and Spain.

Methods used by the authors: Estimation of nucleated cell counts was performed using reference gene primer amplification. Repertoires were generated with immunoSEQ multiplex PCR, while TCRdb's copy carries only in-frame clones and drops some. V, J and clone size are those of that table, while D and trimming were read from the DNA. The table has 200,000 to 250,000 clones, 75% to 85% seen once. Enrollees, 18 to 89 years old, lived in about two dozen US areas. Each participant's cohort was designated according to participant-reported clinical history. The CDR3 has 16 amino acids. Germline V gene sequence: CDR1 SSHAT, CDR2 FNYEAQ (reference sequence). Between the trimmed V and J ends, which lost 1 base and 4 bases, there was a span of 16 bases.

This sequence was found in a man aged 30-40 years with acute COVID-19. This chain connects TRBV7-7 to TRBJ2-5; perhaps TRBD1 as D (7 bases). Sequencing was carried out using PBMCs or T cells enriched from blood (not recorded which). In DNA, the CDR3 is TGTGCCAGCAGCTTAGTGGCCAGGGGGGAAGGAGAGACCCAGTACTTC. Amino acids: CASSLVARGEGETQYF.